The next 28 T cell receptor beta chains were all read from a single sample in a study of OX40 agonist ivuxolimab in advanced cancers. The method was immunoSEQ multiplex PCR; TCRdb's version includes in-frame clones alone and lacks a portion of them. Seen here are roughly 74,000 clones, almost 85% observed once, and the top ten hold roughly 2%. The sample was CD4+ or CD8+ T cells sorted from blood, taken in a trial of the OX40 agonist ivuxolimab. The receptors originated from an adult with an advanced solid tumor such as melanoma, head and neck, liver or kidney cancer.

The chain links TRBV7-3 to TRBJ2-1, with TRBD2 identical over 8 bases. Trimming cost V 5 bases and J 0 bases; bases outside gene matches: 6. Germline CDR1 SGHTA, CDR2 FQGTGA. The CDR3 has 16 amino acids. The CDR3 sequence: CASSASGSSSYNEQFF. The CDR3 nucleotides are TGTGCCAGCAGCGCAAGCGGGAGTAGCTCCTACAATGAGCAGTTCTTC.

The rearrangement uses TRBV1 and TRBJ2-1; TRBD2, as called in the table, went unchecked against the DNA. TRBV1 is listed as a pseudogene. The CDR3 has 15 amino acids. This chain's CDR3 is CTSSPTSGGFHEQFF. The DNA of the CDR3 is TGCACCAGCAGTCCGACTAGCGGGGGGTTTCATGAGCAGTTCTTC.

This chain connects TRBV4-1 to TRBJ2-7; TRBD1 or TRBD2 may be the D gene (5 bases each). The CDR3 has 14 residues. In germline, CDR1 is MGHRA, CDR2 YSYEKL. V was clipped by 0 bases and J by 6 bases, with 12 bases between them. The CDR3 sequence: CASSQEGPRLEQYF. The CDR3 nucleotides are TGCGCCAGCAGCCAAGAGGGACCGCGCCTCGAGCAGTACTTC.

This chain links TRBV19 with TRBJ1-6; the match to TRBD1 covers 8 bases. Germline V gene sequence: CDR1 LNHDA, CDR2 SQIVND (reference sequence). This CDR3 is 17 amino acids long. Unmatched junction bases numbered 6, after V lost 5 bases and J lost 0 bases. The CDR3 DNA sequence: TGTGCCAGTAGTGCCCCCACAGGGGGCTCCTATAATTCACCCCTCCACTTT. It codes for CASSAPTGGSYNSPLHF.

DNA of the CDR3: TGTGCCATCAGTGGACAGGCTGGTTTGGATGAGCAGTTCTTC. It codes for CAISGQAGLDEQFF. The rearrangement uses TRBV10-3 and TRBJ2-1; weak D call: TRBD1 (6 bases). Germline loops: CDR1 ENHRY, CDR2 SYGVKD. Trimming took 4 bases from V and 8 from J, leaving 15 bases between them. This CDR3 has 14 residues.

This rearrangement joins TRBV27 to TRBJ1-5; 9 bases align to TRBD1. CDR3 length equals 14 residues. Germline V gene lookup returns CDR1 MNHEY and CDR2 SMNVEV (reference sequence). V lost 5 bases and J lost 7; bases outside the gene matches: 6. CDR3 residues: CASSLGQGRQPQHF. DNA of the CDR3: TGTGCCAGCAGTCTGGGACAGGGCCGGCAGCCCCAGCATTTT.

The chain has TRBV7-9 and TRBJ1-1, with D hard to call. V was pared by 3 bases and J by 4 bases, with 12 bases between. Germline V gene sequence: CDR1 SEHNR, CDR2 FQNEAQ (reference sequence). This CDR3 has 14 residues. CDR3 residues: CASSFGDKGTEAFF. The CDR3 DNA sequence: TGTGCCAGCAGCTTTGGGGATAAGGGCACTGAAGCTTTCTTT.

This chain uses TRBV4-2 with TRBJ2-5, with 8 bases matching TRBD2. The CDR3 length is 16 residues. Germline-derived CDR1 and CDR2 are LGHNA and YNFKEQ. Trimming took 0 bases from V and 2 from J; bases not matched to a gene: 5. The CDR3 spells CASSQDLGGGQETQYF. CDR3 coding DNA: TGTGCCAGCAGCCAAGATCTCGGCGGGGGGCAAGAGACCCAGTACTTC.

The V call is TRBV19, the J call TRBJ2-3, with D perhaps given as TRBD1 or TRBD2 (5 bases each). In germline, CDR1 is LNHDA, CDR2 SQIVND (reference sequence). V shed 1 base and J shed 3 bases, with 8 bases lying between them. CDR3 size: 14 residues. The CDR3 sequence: CASSIGGGTDTQYF. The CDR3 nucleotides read TGTGCCAGTAGTATAGGTGGGGGAACAGATACGCAGTATTTT.

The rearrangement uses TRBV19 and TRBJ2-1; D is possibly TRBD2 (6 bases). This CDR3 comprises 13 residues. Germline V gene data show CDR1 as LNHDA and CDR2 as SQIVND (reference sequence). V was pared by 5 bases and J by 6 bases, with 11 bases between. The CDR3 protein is CASSVEEGNEQFF. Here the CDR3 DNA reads TGTGCCAGTAGTGTGGAGGAGGGCAATGAGCAGTTCTTC.

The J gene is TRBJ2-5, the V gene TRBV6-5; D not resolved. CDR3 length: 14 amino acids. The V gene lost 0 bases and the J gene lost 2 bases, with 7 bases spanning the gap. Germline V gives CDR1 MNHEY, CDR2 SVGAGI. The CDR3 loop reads CASSYSRRQETQYF. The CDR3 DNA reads TGTGCCAGCAGTTACTCGAGAAGACAAGAGACCCAGTACTTC.

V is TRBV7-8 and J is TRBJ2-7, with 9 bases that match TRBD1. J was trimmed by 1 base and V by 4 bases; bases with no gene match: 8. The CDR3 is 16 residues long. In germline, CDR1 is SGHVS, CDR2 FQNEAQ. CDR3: CASSSSYRGRSYEQYF. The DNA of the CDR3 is TGTGCCAGCAGCTCAAGTTACAGGGGGCGTTCCTACGAGCAGTACTTC.

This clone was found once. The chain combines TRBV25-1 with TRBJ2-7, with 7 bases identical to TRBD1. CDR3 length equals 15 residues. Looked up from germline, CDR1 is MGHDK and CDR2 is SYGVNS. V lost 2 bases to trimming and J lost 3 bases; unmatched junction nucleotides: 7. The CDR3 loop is CASSEGAGGCYEQYF. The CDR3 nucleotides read TGTGCCAGCAGTGAAGGGGCAGGGGGTTGCTACGAGCAGTACTTC.

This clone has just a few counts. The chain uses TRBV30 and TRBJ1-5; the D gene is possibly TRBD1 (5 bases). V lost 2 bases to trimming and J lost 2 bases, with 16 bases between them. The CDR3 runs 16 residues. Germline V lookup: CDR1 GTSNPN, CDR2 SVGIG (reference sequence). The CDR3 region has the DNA TGTGCCTGGAGTAATTATCGGGGGGTTGGCAATCAGCCCCAGCATTTT. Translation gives CAWSNYRGVGNQPQHF.

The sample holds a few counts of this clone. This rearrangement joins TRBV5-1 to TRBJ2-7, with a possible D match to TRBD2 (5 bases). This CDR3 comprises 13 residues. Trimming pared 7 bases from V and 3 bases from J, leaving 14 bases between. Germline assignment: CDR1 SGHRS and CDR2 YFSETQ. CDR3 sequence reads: CASRDKVIYEQYF. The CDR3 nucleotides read TGCGCCAGCCGGGATAAAGTGATCTACGAGCAGTACTTC.

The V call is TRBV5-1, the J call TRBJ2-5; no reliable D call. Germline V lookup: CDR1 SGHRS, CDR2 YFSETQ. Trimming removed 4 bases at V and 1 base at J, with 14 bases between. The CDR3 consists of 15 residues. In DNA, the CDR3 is TGCGCCAGCAGCCCGCAAGGTGGCGGCCAAGAGACCCAGTACTTC. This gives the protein CASSPQGGGQETQYF.

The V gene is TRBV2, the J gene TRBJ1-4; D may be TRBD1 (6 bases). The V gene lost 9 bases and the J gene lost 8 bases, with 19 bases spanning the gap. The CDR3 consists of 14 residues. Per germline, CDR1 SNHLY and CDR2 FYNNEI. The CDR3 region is CASARGGGREKLFF. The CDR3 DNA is TGTGCCAGTGCCAGAGGGGGGGGAAGGGAAAAACTGTTTTTT.

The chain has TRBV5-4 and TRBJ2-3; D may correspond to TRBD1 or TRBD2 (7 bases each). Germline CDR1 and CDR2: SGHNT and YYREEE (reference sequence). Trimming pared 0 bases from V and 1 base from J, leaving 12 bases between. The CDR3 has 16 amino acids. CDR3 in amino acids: CASSLATGRGTDTQYF. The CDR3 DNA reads TGTGCCAGCAGCTTGGCGACAGGGAGGGGCACAGATACGCAGTATTTT.

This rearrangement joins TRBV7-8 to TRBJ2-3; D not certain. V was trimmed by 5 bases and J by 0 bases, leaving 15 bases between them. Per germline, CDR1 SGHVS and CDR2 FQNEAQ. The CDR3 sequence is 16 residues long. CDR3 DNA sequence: TGTGCCAGCAGCCCCGCAGGAGCAATTAGCACAGATACGCAGTATTTT. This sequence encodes CASSPAGAISTDTQYF.

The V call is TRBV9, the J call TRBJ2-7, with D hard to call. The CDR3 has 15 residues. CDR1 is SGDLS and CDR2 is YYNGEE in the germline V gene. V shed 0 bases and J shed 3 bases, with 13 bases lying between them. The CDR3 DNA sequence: TGTGCCAGCAGCGTAGGGGCAGTCTCCTACTACGAGCAGTACTTC. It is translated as CASSVGAVSYYEQYF.

CDR3 sequence (DNA): TGTGCCAGTATTCCTCAGGGGGCTACTGAAGCTTTCTTT. Translation: CASIPQGATEAFF. The chain recombines TRBV19 with TRBJ1-1, with TRBD1 identical over 8 bases. Germline assignment: CDR1 LNHDA and CDR2 SQIVND (reference sequence). The CDR3 totals 13 residues. Trimming cost V 7 bases and J 5 bases; bases outside gene matches: 6.

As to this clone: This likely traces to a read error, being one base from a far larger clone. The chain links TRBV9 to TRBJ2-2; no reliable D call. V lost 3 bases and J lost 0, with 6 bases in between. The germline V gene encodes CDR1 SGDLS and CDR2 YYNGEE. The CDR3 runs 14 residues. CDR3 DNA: TGTGCCAGCAGCGCCTACACGAACACCGGGGAGCTGTTTTTT. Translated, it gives CASSAYTNTGELFF. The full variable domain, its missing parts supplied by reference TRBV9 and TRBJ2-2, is DSGVTQTPKHLITATGQRVTLRCSPRSGDLSVYWYQQSLDQGLQFLIQYYNGEERAKGNILERFSAQQFPDLHSELNLSSLELGDSALYFCASSAYTNTGELFFGEGSRLTVL.

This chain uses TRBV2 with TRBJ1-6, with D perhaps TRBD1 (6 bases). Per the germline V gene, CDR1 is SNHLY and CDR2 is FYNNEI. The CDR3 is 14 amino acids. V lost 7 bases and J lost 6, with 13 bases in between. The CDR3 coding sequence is TGTGCCAGCAAGTTGGGGGCCGCTAATTCACCCCTCCACTTT. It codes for CASKLGAANSPLHF. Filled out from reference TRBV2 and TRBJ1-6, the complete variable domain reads EPEVTQTPSHQVTQMGQEVILRCVPISNHLYFYWYRQILGQKVEFLVSFYNNEISEKSEIFDDQFSVERPDGSNFTLKIRSTKLEDSAMYFCASKLGAANSPLHFGNGTRLTVT.

This chain's CDR3 is CSVGEMVTDTQYF. Here the CDR3 DNA reads TGCAGCGTTGGGGAGATGGTCACAGATACGCAGTATTTT. The chain uses TRBV29-1 and TRBJ2-3; D might be TRBD2 (5 bases). The CDR3 spans 13 residues. V was cut by 4 bases and J by 2 bases, with 10 bases left in between. Germline CDR1 SQVTM, CDR2 ANQGSEA.

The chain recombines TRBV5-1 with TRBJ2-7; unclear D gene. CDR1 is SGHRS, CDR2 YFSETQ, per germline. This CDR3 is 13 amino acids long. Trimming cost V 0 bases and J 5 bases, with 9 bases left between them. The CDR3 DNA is TGCGCCAGCAGCTTGGATTCAGTGGACGAGCAGTACTTC. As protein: CASSLDSVDEQYF.

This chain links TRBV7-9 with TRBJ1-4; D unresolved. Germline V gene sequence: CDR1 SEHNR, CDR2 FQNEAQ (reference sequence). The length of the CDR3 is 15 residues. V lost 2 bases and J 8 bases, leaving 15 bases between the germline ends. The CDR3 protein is CASSLRAGSWEKLFF. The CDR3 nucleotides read TGTGCCAGCAGCTTACGGGCAGGATCTTGGGAAAAACTGTTTTTT.

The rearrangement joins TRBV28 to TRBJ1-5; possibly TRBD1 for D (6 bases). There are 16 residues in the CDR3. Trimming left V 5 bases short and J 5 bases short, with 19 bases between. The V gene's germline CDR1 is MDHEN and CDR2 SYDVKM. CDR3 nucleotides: TGTGCCAGCAGTCCTGCTGACCAGGGGAGGTATCAGCCCCAGCATTTT. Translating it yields CASSPADQGRYQPQHF.

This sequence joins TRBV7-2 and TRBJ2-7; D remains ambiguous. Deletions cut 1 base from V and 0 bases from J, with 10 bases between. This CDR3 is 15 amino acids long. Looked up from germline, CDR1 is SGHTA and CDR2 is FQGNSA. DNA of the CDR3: TGTGCCAGCAGCTTAGGGACGGCGAGCTCCTACGAGCAGTACTTC. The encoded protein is CASSLGTASSYEQYF.